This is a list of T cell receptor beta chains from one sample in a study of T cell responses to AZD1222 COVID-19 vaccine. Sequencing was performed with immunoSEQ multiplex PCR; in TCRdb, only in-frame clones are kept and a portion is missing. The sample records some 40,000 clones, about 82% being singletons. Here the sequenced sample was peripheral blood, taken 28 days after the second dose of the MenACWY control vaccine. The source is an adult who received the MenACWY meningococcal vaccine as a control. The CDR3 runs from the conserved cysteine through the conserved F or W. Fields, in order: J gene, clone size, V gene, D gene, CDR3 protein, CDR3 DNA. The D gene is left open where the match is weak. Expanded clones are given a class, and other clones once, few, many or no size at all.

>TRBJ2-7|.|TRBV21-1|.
CASSNGPSEVDEQYF
TGTGCCAGCAGCAATGGACCCTCGGAGGTTGACGAGCAGTACTTC
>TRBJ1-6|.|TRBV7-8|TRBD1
CASTATGNNSPLHF
TGTGCCAGCACCGCGACAGGGAATAATTCACCCCTCCACTTT
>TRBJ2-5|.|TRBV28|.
CASKGMGLAQETQYF
TGTGCCAGCAAGGGGATGGGGCTAGCCCAAGAGACCCAGTACTTC
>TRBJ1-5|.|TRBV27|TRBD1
CASSVGQGPNQPQHF
TGTGCCAGCAGTGTCGGACAGGGGCCCAATCAGCCCCAGCATTTT
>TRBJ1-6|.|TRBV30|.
CASGDTGNSPLHF
TGTGCCTCGGGGGACACCGGTAATTCACCCCTCCACTTT
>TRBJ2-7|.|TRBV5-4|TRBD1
CASSLGTGGYEQYF
TGTGCCAGCAGCTTAGGGACAGGGGGATACGAGCAGTACTTC
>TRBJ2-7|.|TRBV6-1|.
CASSENNDNYEQYF
TGCGCCAGCAGTGAAAATAATGACAACTACGAGCAGTACTTC
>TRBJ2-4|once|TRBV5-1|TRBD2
CASSDVLGGKNIQYF
TGCGCCAGCAGCGACGTGTTGGGGGGGAAAAACATTCAGTACTTC
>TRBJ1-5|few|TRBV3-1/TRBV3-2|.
CASSQGSNQPQHF
TGTGCCAGCAGCCAAGGGAGCAATCAGCCCCAGCATTTT
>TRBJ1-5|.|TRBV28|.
CASTSSSGGNQPQHF
TGTGCCAGCACCTCCTCGTCCGGGGGCAATCAGCCCCAGCATTTT
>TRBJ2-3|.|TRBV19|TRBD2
CASSRTSGRLRDTQYF
TGTGCCAGTAGCAGGACTAGCGGGAGACTGAGGGATACGCAGTATTTT
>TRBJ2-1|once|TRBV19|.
CASSIGDSSNEQFF
TGTGCCAGTAGTATAGGGGACTCGTCCAATGAGCAGTTCTTC
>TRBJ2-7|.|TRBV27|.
CASSLVYEQYF
TGTGCCAGCAGTTTAGTCTACGAGCAGTACTTC
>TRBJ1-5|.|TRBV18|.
CASSFPGSDQPQHF
TGTGCCAGCTCTTTTCCGGGGTCTGATCAGCCCCAGCATTTT
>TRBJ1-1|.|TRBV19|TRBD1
CASSPTPGQGETEAFF
TGTGCCAGTAGCCCGACCCCGGGACAGGGGGAGACTGAAGCTTTCTTT
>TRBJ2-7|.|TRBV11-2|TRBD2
CASRRLAAYEQYF
TGTGCCAGCAGGCGACTAGCGGCCTACGAGCAGTACTTC
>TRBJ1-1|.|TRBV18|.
CASSPSLQNTEAFF
TGTGCCAGCTCTCCCTCGCTACAGAACACTGAAGCTTTCTTT
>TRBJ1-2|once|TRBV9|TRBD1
CASSEGQGAQGGYTF
TGTGCCAGCAGCGAGGGACAGGGGGCCCAAGGTGGCTACACCTTC
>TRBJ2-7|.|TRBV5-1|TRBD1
CASSLARDRVYEQYF
TGCGCCAGCAGCTTGGCCCGGGACAGGGTCTATGAGCAGTACTTC
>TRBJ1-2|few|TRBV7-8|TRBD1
CASSGHRGLANYGYTF
TGTGCCAGCAGCGGACACAGGGGTCTAGCTAACTATGGCTACACCTTC
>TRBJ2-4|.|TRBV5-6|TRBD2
CASSSDPGLVKNIQYF
TGTGCCAGCAGCTCAGACCCGGGACTAGTCAAAAACATTCAGTACTTC
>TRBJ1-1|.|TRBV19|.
CASSIGQLYTEAFF
TGTGCCAGTAGTATAGGACAGCTCTACACTGAAGCTTTCTTT
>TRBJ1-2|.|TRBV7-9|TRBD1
CASSLNVRGLNGYTF
TGTGCCAGCAGCTTAAATGTAAGGGGGCTAAATGGCTACACCTTC
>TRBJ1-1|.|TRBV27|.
CASSLTPGAPAFF
TGTGCCAGCAGTTTGACCCCAGGGGCGCCAGCTTTCTTT
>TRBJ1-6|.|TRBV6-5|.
CAIQQGVSGNSPLHF
TGTGCCATCCAACAGGGAGTGTCGGGAAATTCACCCCTCCACTTT
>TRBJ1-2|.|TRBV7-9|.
CASSSHLDYGYTF
TGTGCCAGCAGCTCTCATCTGGACTATGGCTACACCTTC
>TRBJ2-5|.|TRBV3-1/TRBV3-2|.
CASSQTRETQYF
TGTGCCAGCAGCCAGACTAGGGAGACCCAGTACTTC
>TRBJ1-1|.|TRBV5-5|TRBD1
CASSLTGLTEAFF
TGTGCCAGCAGCCTGACAGGGTTGACTGAAGCTTTCTTT
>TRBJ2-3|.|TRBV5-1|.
CASSFGGDTQYF
TGCGCCAGCAGCTTTGGTGGAGATACGCAGTATTTT
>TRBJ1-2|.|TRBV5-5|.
CASSLVVAGLGGYTF
TGTGCCAGCAGCTTGGTAGTGGCAGGGCTCGGGGGCTACACCTTC
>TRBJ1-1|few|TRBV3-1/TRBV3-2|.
CASSKTARNTEAFF
TGTGCCAGCAGCAAAACGGCCAGAAACACTGAAGCTTTCTTT
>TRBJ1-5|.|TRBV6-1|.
CASSEVSIGNQPQHF
TGTGCCAGCAGTGAAGTATCAATCGGCAATCAGCCCCAGCATTTT
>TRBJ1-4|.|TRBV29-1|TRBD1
CSTMTGSNEKLFF
TGCAGCACTATGACAGGGTCTAATGAAAAACTGTTTTTT
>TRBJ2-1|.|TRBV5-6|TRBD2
CASTRLAGSSYNEQFF
TGTGCCAGCACCCGACTAGCGGGGAGCTCCTACAATGAGCAGTTCTTC
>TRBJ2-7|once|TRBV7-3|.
CASSFQTRDRRKNGYEQYF
TGTGCCAGCAGCTTCCAGACCAGAGACAGGAGAAAGAATGGGTACGAGCAGTACTTC
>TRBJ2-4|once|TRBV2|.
CASSGIDRNIQYF
TGTGCCAGCAGTGGTATCGACCGAAACATTCAGTACTTC
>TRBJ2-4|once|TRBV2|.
CASSPRQAVTKNIQYF
TGTGCCAGCAGTCCAAGACAGGCCGTGACCAAAAACATTCAGTACTTC
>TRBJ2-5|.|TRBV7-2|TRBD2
CASSSGLAGGPSRTQYF
TGTGCCAGCAGCTCGGGACTAGCGGGGGGACCGTCCCGGACCCAGTACTTC
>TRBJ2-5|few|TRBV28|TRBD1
CASKTGGQETQYF
TGTGCCAGCAAGACAGGGGGGCAAGAGACCCAGTACTTC
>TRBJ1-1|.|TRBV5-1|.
CASSHGNTEAFF
TGCGCCAGCAGCCACGGGAACACTGAAGCTTTCTTT
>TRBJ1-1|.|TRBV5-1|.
CASSLEGHTEAFF
TGCGCCAGCAGCTTGGAAGGGCACACTGAAGCTTTCTTT
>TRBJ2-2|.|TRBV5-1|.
CASSLFDPANTGELFF
TGCGCCAGCAGCTTGTTTGACCCGGCGAACACCGGGGAGCTGTTTTTT
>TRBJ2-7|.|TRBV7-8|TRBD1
CASSLGTGRAEQYF
TGTGCCAGCAGCTTAGGGACAGGGAGAGCCGAGCAGTACTTC
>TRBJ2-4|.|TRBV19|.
CASSMSSGLAKNIQYF
TGTGCCAGTAGTATGAGCTCAGGGCTAGCCAAAAACATTCAGTACTTC
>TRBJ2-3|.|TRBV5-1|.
CASSSLADTQYF
TGCGCCAGCAGCTCGCTAGCGGATACGCAGTATTTT
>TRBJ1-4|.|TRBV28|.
CASSGGMREKLFF
TGTGCCAGCAGTGGGGGTATGAGGGAAAAACTGTTTTTT
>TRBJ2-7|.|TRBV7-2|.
CASSYRVDYEQYF
TGTGCCAGCAGCTACAGGGTAGACTACGAGCAGTACTTC
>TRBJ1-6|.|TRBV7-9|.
CASSRTGNSPLHF
TGTGCCAGCAGCCGGACGGGCAATTCACCCCTCCACTTT
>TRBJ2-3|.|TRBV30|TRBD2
CAWSRARGSTDTQYF
TGTGCCTGGAGTCGGGCGCGGGGGTCCACAGATACGCAGTATTTT
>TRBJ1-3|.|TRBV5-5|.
CASSSVPGRTGNTIYF
TGTGCCAGCAGTTCGGTCCCAGGAAGGACCGGAAACACCATATATTTT
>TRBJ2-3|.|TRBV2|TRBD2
CASSFSGSLDTQYF
TGTGCCAGCAGTTTTAGCGGGAGTTTAGATACGCAGTATTTT
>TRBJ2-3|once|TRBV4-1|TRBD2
CASSGETSALTDTQYF
TGCGCCAGCAGCGGAGAGACTAGCGCCTTGACAGATACGCAGTATTTT
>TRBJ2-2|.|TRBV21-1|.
CASSKEGGGQGGTGELFF
TGTGCCAGCAGCAAAGAAGGAGGGGGACAGGGAGGAACCGGGGAGCTGTTTTTT
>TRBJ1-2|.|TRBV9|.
CASSGDLGGGYTF
TGTGCCAGCAGCGGGGACCTTGGTGGTGGCTACACCTTC